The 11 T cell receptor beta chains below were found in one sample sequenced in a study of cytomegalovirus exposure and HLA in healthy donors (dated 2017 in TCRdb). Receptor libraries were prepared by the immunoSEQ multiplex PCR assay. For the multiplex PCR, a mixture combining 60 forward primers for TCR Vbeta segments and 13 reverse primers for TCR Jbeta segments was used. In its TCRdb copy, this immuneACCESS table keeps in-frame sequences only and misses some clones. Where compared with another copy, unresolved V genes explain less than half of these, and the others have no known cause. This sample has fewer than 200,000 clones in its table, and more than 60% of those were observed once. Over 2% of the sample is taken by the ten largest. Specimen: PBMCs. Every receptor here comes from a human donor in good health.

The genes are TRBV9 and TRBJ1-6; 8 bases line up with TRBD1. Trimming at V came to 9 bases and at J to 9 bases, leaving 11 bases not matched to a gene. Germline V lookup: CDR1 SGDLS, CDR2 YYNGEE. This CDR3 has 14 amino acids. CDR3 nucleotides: TGTGCCACCGCCCCGGACAGGGCAGGTTCACCCCTCCACTTT. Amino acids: CATAPDRAGSPLHF.

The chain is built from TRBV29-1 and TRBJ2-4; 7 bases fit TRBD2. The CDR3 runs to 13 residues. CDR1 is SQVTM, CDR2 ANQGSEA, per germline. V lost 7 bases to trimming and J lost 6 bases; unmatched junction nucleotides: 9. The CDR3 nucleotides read TGCAGCGCTGTACTAGCGCAAGGAAACATTCAGTACTTC. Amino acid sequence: CSAVLAQGNIQYF. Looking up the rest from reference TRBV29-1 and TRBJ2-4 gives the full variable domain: SAVISQKPSRDICQRGTSLTIQCQVDSQVTMMFWYRQQPGQSLTLIATANQGSEATYESGFVIDKFPISRPNLTFSTLTVSNMSPEDSSIYLCSAVLAQGNIQYFGAGTRLSVL.

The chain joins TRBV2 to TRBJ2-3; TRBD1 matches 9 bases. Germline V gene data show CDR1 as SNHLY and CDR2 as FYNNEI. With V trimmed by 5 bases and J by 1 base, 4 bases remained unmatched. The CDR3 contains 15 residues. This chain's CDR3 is CASSWTGAGTDTQYF. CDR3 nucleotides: TGTGCCAGCAGTTGGACAGGGGCGGGCACAGATACGCAGTATTTT.

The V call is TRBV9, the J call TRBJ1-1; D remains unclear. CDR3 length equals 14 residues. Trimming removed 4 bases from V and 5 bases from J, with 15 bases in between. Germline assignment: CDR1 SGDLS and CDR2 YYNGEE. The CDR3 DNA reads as TGTGCCAGCAGCCTCCTCTCTAGTCGGACTGAAGCTTTCTTT. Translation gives CASSLLSSRTEAFF.

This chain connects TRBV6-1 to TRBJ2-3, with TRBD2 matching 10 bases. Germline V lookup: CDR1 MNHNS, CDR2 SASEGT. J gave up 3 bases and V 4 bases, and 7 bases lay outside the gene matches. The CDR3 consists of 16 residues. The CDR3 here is CASSGLGSGGTDTQYF. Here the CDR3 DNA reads TGTGCCAGCAGTGGCCTGGGTAGCGGGGGGACAGATACGCAGTATTTT.

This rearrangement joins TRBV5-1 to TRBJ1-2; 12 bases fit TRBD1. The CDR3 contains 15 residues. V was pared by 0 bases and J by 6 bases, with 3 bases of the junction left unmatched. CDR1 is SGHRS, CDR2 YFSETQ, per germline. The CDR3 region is CASSLGDRGLNGYTF. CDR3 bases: TGCGCCAGCAGCTTGGGGGACAGGGGGCTGAATGGCTACACCTTC.

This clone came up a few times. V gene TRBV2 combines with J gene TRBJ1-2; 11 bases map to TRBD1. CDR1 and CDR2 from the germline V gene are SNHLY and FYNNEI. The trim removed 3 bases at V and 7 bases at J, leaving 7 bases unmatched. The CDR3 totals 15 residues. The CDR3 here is CASSEDRGRFGGYTF. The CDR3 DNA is TGTGCCAGCAGTGAGGACAGGGGGCGATTTGGTGGCTACACCTTC. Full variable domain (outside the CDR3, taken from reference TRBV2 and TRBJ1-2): EPEVTQTPSHQVTQMGQEVILRCVPISNHLYFYWYRQILGQKVEFLVSFYNNEISEKSEIFDDQFSVERPDGSNFTLKIRSTKLEDSAMYFCASSEDRGRFGGYTFGSGTRLTVV.

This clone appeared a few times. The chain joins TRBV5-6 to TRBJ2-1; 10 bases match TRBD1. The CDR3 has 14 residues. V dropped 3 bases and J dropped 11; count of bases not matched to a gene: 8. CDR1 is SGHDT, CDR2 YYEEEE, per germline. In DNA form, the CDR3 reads TGTGCCAGCAGCTATTGGGACAGGGGATTTAAGCAGTTCTTC. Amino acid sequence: CASSYWDRGFKQFF.

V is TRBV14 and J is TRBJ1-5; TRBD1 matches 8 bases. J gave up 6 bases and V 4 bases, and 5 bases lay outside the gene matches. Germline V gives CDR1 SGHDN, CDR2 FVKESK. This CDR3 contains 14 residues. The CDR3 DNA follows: TGTGCCAGCAGCCCCCGGACAGGGAGTCAGCCCCAGCATTTT. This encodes CASSPRTGSQPQHF.

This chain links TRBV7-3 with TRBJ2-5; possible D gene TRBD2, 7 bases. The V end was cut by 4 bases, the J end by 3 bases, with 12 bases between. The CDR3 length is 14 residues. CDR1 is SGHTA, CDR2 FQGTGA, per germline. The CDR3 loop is CASSSWGGEETQYF. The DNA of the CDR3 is TGTGCCAGCAGCTCCTGGGGGGGCGAAGAGACCCAGTACTTC.

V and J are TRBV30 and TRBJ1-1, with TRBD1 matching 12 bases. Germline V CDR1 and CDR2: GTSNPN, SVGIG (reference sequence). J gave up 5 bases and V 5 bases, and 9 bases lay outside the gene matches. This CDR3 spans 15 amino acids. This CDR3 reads CAWLTPGQGATEAFF. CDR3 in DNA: TGTGCCTGGTTAACCCCGGGACAGGGGGCGACTGAAGCTTTCTTT.